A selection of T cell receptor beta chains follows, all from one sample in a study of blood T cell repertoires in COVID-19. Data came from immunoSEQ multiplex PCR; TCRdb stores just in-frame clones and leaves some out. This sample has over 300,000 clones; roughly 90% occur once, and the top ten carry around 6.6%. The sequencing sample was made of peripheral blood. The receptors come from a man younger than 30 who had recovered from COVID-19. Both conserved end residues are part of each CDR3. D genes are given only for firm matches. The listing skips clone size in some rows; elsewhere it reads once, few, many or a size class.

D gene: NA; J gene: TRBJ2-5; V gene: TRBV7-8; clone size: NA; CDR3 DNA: TGTGCCAGCAGCCCAGTAAGCGGAGAGACCCAGTACTTC; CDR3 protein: CASSPVSGETQYF
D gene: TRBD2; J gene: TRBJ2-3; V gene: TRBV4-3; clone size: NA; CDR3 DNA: TGCGCCAGCAGCCAATCGGGACTAGCGGGGGTTCCAGATACGCAGTATTTT; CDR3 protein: CASSQSGLAGVPDTQYF
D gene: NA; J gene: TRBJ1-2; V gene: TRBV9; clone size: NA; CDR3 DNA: TGTGCCAGCAGCGTAGGGGGGGGACCCCGCTATGGCTACACCTTC; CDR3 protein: CASSVGGGPRYGYTF
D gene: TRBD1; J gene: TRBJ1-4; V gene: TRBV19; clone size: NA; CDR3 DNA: TGTGCCAGTAGTATAGACCTTTGGCAGGGGGCGAATAATGAAAAACTGTTTTTT; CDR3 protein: CASSIDLWQGANNEKLFF
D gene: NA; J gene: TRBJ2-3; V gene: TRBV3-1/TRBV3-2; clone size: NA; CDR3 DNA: TGTGCCAGCAGCCTTCGAGTGGGGCCCGCCGATACCTACCCCACAGATACGCAGTATTTT; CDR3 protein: CASSLRVGPADTYPTDTQYF
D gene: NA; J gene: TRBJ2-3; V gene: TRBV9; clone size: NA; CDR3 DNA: TGTGCCAGCAGCCCTTACAGCCTCCCGGGCACAGATACGCAGTATTTT; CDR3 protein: CASSPYSLPGTDTQYF
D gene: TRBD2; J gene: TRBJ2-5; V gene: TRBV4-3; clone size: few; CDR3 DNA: TGCGCCAGCAGCCAAGAACGCGGGGGGCAAGAGACCCAGTACTTC; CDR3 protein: CASSQERGGQETQYF
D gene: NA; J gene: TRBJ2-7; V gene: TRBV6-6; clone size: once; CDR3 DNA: TGTGCCAGCAGTTACTCGCCGGGACACAGCTCCTACGAGCAGTACTTC; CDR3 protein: CASSYSPGHSSYEQYF
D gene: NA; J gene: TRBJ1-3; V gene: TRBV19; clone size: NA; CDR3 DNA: TGTGCCAGTAAACCGGGACTCTCTGGAAACACCATATATTTT; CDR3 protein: CASKPGLSGNTIYF
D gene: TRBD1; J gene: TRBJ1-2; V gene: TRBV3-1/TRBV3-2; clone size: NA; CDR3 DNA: TGTGCCAGCACCAAGACAGGGGAGGATGGCTACACCTTC; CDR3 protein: CASTKTGEDGYTF
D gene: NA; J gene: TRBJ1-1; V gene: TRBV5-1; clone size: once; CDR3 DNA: TGCGCCAGCAGCTTGATGGGAGACACTGAAGCTTTCTTT; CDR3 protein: CASSLMGDTEAFF
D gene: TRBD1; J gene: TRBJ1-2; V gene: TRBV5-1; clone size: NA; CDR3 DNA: TGCGCCAGCAGCACCCAGGGACAGGGAAACTATGGCTACACCTTC; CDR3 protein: CASSTQGQGNYGYTF
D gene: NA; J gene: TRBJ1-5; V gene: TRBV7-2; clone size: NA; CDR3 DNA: TGTGCCAGCAGCTTATCACCCCGGGGCAATCAGCCCCAGCATTTT; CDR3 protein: CASSLSPRGNQPQHF
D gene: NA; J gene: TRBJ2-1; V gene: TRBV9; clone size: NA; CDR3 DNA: TGTGCCAGCAGCCCCCGCGGGTCGAGCTCCTACAATGAGCAGTTCTTC; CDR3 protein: CASSPRGSSSYNEQFF
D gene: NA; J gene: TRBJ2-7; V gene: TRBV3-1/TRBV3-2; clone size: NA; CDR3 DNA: TGTGCCAGCAGCCTAGGGGGCGAGCAGTACTTC; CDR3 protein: CASSLGGEQYF